The rows below give T cell receptor beta chains drawn from one sample of a study of cytomegalovirus exposure and HLA in healthy donors. The protocol was immunoSEQ multiplex PCR, while the TCRdb copy is restricted to in-frame clones and leaves out a portion. The data show more than 200,000 clones, over 75% seen once. The sample comprised PBMCs. The source is a young man in good health and CMV-seronegative. CDR3s include the opening cysteine and the closing phenylalanine or tryptophan. Fields, in order: CDR3 DNA, CDR3 protein, clone size, D gene, V gene, J gene. The D gene is left open where the match is weak. Size tells how often a clone was seen (once, few, many) or the class of an expanded clone, and some rows leave it out.

CDR3nt: TGTGCCAGCAGCGTAGCTTTGAACACTGAAGCTTTCTTT; CDR3aa: CASSVALNTEAFF; abundance: -; d_gene: -; v_gene: TRBV9; j_gene: TRBJ1-1
CDR3nt: TGTGCCAGTAGCCCGGCGGGGACAGGGCTCTATGGCTACACCTTC; CDR3aa: CASSPAGTGLYGYTF; abundance: once; d_gene: TRBD1; v_gene: TRBV19; j_gene: TRBJ1-2
CDR3nt: TGTGCCAGCAGTCCCGTAGGACAGCTCTACGAGCAGTACTTC; CDR3aa: CASSPVGQLYEQYF; abundance: -; d_gene: -; v_gene: TRBV27; j_gene: TRBJ2-7
CDR3nt: TGTGCCAGCAGCCAAGTAGGAGATGAGCAGTTCTTC; CDR3aa: CASSQVGDEQFF; abundance: -; d_gene: -; v_gene: TRBV4-2; j_gene: TRBJ2-1
CDR3nt: TGTGCCAGCAGCCCCCGCGGGGGAAACACCATATATTTT; CDR3aa: CASSPRGGNTIYF; abundance: -; d_gene: -; v_gene: TRBV11-3; j_gene: TRBJ1-3
CDR3nt: TGTGCCAGCAGCTTAGGTTCGGGGAACACTGAAGCTTTCTTT; CDR3aa: CASSLGSGNTEAFF; abundance: -; d_gene: -; v_gene: TRBV7-6; j_gene: TRBJ1-1
CDR3nt: TGTGCCAGCAGGACCGACAGGGCGGCCGGGGAGCTGTTTTTT; CDR3aa: CASRTDRAAGELFF; abundance: -; d_gene: TRBD1; v_gene: TRBV25-1; j_gene: TRBJ2-2
CDR3nt: TGTGCCAGCAGCCCTCATGAGGACAGCTACGAGCAGTACTTC; CDR3aa: CASSPHEDSYEQYF; abundance: -; d_gene: -; v_gene: TRBV7-9; j_gene: TRBJ2-7
CDR3nt: TGTGCCAGCAGTCCGCTAGCGGGGTCCAGCACAGATACGCAGTATTTT; CDR3aa: CASSPLAGSSTDTQYF; abundance: -; d_gene: TRBD2; v_gene: TRBV27; j_gene: TRBJ2-3
CDR3nt: TGTGCCAGCACCAACAAGGGAGCCGGGGAGCTGTTTTTT; CDR3aa: CASTNKGAGELFF; abundance: -; d_gene: -; v_gene: TRBV7-9; j_gene: TRBJ2-2
CDR3nt: TGTGCCAGCAGTTACAGGACAGGGGGTGAGCAGTACTTC; CDR3aa: CASSYRTGGEQYF; abundance: once; d_gene: TRBD1; v_gene: TRBV6-5; j_gene: TRBJ2-7
CDR3nt: TGTGCCAGCAGCTTAGAGTCGAGGGTACTCTCCTACGAGCAGTACTTC; CDR3aa: CASSLESRVLSYEQYF; abundance: -; d_gene: -; v_gene: TRBV11-2; j_gene: TRBJ2-7
CDR3nt: TGCGCCAGCAGTGAGTCATGGGGGCCCTACGAGCAGTACTTC; CDR3aa: CASSESWGPYEQYF; abundance: -; d_gene: -; v_gene: TRBV10-2; j_gene: TRBJ2-7
CDR3nt: TGTGCCAGCAGCGGGGGGCAGGGAAACACTGAAGCTTTCTTT; CDR3aa: CASSGGQGNTEAFF; abundance: -; d_gene: -; v_gene: TRBV9; j_gene: TRBJ1-1
CDR3nt: TGTGCCAGCAGCTTAGGAGGGACAGGGACCACTGAAGCTTTCTTT; CDR3aa: CASSLGGTGTTEAFF; abundance: -; d_gene: TRBD1; v_gene: TRBV6-5; j_gene: TRBJ1-1
CDR3nt: TGTGCCAGCAGCTTGGCAGGGGGATTCCACGAGCAGTACTTC; CDR3aa: CASSLAGGFHEQYF; abundance: -; d_gene: TRBD1; v_gene: TRBV7-3; j_gene: TRBJ2-7
CDR3nt: TGTGCCAGCAGCTTCTCTATGGGGGGGGCCTCAAGGGGCAATGAGCAGTTCTTC; CDR3aa: CASSFSMGGASRGNEQFF; abundance: few; d_gene: -; v_gene: TRBV13; j_gene: TRBJ2-1
CDR3nt: TGTGCCAGCAGCTTGGGGCGGGGGGTGCACAATGAGCAGTTCTTC; CDR3aa: CASSLGRGVHNEQFF; abundance: -; d_gene: TRBD2; v_gene: TRBV5-6; j_gene: TRBJ2-1
CDR3nt: TGTGCCAGCAGCCCAGGGGACAGGGCCCCTCGGGAGCAGTACTTC; CDR3aa: CASSPGDRAPREQYF; abundance: -; d_gene: TRBD1; v_gene: TRBV9; j_gene: TRBJ2-5
CDR3nt: TGTGCCAGCAGCTATGGCGGGGGGCCCTACGAGCAGTACTTC; CDR3aa: CASSYGGGPYEQYF; abundance: -; d_gene: TRBD2; v_gene: TRBV7-8; j_gene: TRBJ2-7
CDR3nt: TGTGCCAGCAGCTTGAGAATGGCCGGGGAGCTGTTTTTT; CDR3aa: CASSLRMAGELFF; abundance: -; d_gene: -; v_gene: TRBV7-2; j_gene: TRBJ2-2
CDR3nt: TGCAGCGTTGCCCCTTTAACGGGTAATGAAAAACTGTTTTTT; CDR3aa: CSVAPLTGNEKLFF; abundance: -; d_gene: -; v_gene: TRBV29-1; j_gene: TRBJ1-4
CDR3nt: TGTGCCAGCAGTTGGACTTATCCTAATGAAAAACTGTTTTTT; CDR3aa: CASSWTYPNEKLFF; abundance: -; d_gene: -; v_gene: TRBV6-5; j_gene: TRBJ1-4
CDR3nt: TGTGCCAGTAGTAGCGGACAGGGTGAATATGGCTACACCTTC; CDR3aa: CASSSGQGEYGYTF; abundance: -; d_gene: TRBD1; v_gene: TRBV19; j_gene: TRBJ1-2
CDR3nt: TGCGCCAGCAGCCAAGGACCCTCGGGACAGGGGGCCTACGAGCAGTACTTC; CDR3aa: CASSQGPSGQGAYEQYF; abundance: few; d_gene: TRBD1; v_gene: TRBV4-1; j_gene: TRBJ2-7
CDR3nt: TGTGCCAGCCGGGCGAAAACTGAGGGCACTGAAGCTTTCTTT; CDR3aa: CASRAKTEGTEAFF; abundance: once; d_gene: -; v_gene: TRBV6-5; j_gene: TRBJ1-1
CDR3nt: TGTGCCTGGAGCCCCCCGGACAGGGACCGATACGAGCAGTACTTC; CDR3aa: CAWSPPDRDRYEQYF; abundance: -; d_gene: TRBD1; v_gene: TRBV30; j_gene: TRBJ2-7
CDR3nt: TGTGCCAGCAGCCTAGCCCGTGGAGGGGCGGGCACTGAAGCTTTCTTT; CDR3aa: CASSLARGGAGTEAFF; abundance: -; d_gene: -; v_gene: TRBV28; j_gene: TRBJ1-1
CDR3nt: TGTGCCAGCAGCTTAGAGGGGGGGCGGGGATATCGCAATCAGCCCCAGCATTTT; CDR3aa: CASSLEGGRGYRNQPQHF; abundance: -; d_gene: -; v_gene: TRBV5-4; j_gene: TRBJ1-5
CDR3nt: TGTGCCAGCAGCGTACTAGCGGGGGGTAACACCGGGGAGCTGTTTTTT; CDR3aa: CASSVLAGGNTGELFF; abundance: -; d_gene: TRBD2; v_gene: TRBV9; j_gene: TRBJ2-2
CDR3nt: TGTGCCAGCAGGGCAGGGGCAGGAGAAAAACTGTTTTTT; CDR3aa: CASRAGAGEKLFF; abundance: few; d_gene: -; v_gene: TRBV6-1; j_gene: TRBJ1-4
CDR3nt: TGTGCCAGCAGCCGGACAGGGGGCCGGGTTCGGTCTGACTATGGCTACACCTTC; CDR3aa: CASSRTGGRVRSDYGYTF; abundance: once; d_gene: TRBD1; v_gene: TRBV14; j_gene: TRBJ1-2
CDR3nt: TGTGCCAGTAGTATACTTCGCGGGGTAGGGTATGGCTACACCTTC; CDR3aa: CASSILRGVGYGYTF; abundance: once; d_gene: -; v_gene: TRBV19; j_gene: TRBJ1-2
CDR3nt: TGTGCCAGCAGCTTAGTCAGAGCTAGCGGGAGTCTTCAGTACTTC; CDR3aa: CASSLVRASGSLQYF; abundance: -; d_gene: TRBD2; v_gene: TRBV11-1; j_gene: TRBJ2-4
CDR3nt: TGCGCCAGCAGCCAAGATCGGGACTACAATGAGCAGTTCTTC; CDR3aa: CASSQDRDYNEQFF; abundance: -; d_gene: -; v_gene: TRBV4-3; j_gene: TRBJ2-1
CDR3nt: TGTGCCAGCAGCCACCCTCCCGGGACAGGGTTAGTAACTGGAAACACCATATATTTT; CDR3aa: CASSHPPGTGLVTGNTIYF; abundance: -; d_gene: TRBD1; v_gene: TRBV11-2; j_gene: TRBJ1-3
CDR3nt: TGTGCCACCAGCAGAGTGGAGCGGGGGGCTCGCACAGATACGCAGTATTTT; CDR3aa: CATSRVERGARTDTQYF; abundance: -; d_gene: TRBD2; v_gene: TRBV15; j_gene: TRBJ2-3
CDR3nt: TGTGCCTGGTCCAGGGGGCGAAACTATGGCTACACCTTC; CDR3aa: CAWSRGRNYGYTF; abundance: -; d_gene: TRBD1; v_gene: TRBV30; j_gene: TRBJ1-2
CDR3nt: TGTGCCACCAGCGAAGGGGGAAAGCATGAGCAGTTCTTC; CDR3aa: CATSEGGKHEQFF; abundance: -; d_gene: -; v_gene: TRBV15; j_gene: TRBJ2-1
CDR3nt: TGTGCCAGCAGCTTGTCCCCAGGGAATCAGCCCCAGCATTTT; CDR3aa: CASSLSPGNQPQHF; abundance: -; d_gene: -; v_gene: TRBV4-2; j_gene: TRBJ1-5
CDR3nt: TGTGCCTGGAGGGTCGACTCGAACACTGAAGCTTTCTTT; CDR3aa: CAWRVDSNTEAFF; abundance: -; d_gene: -; v_gene: TRBV30; j_gene: TRBJ1-1
CDR3nt: TGCGCCAGCAGCCAAGATTCTCCTAGCGGGTATAGCACAGATACGCAGTATTTT; CDR3aa: CASSQDSPSGYSTDTQYF; abundance: once; d_gene: TRBD2; v_gene: TRBV4-3; j_gene: TRBJ2-3
CDR3nt: TGCGCCAGCAGCGCTAGGACAGGCCTTGGAGAGCAGTACTTC; CDR3aa: CASSARTGLGEQYF; abundance: -; d_gene: TRBD1; v_gene: TRBV5-1; j_gene: TRBJ2-7
CDR3nt: TGTGCCAGCAGCCAGACACCCGGTGGCGGGAGTTCTAGCGAGACCCAGTACTTC; CDR3aa: CASSQTPGGGSSSETQYF; abundance: -; d_gene: TRBD2; v_gene: TRBV4-2; j_gene: TRBJ2-5
CDR3nt: TGTGCCAGCAGTTACTCCCACAGCTTTAGTTCCTACGAGCAGTACTTC; CDR3aa: CASSYSHSFSSYEQYF; abundance: -; d_gene: -; v_gene: TRBV6-5; j_gene: TRBJ2-7
CDR3nt: TGTGCCAGCGGGGGGGACACCGGGGAGCTGTTTTTT; CDR3aa: CASGGDTGELFF; abundance: -; d_gene: TRBD2; v_gene: TRBV6-4; j_gene: TRBJ2-2
CDR3nt: TGTGCCAGTAGGGACAGGGTGGGCACTGAAGCTTTCTTT; CDR3aa: CASRDRVGTEAFF; abundance: -; d_gene: TRBD1; v_gene: TRBV19; j_gene: TRBJ1-1
CDR3nt: TGTGCCAGCAGCTTTCGACTAGCGGACACCGGGGAGCTGTTTTTT; CDR3aa: CASSFRLADTGELFF; abundance: -; d_gene: TRBD2; v_gene: TRBV11-1; j_gene: TRBJ2-2
CDR3nt: TGTGCCAGCAGCTCGCCGCGGACAGGGGGAGAGGCTAATGAAAAACTGTTTTTT; CDR3aa: CASSSPRTGGEANEKLFF; abundance: few; d_gene: TRBD1; v_gene: TRBV11-3; j_gene: TRBJ1-4
CDR3nt: TGTGCCAGCAGTTTATCGAGGGGAGGGACGGTCCTCTTGGAGCAGTACTTC; CDR3aa: CASSLSRGGTVLLEQYF; abundance: -; d_gene: TRBD2; v_gene: TRBV27; j_gene: TRBJ2-7
CDR3nt: TGTGCCAGCAGCACGGGGACTAGCTCTGCCCGAGAGACCCAGTACTTC; CDR3aa: CASSTGTSSARETQYF; abundance: -; d_gene: TRBD2; v_gene: TRBV7-9; j_gene: TRBJ2-5
CDR3nt: TGTGCCAGCAGAGTCGGACAGGGGAACACTGAAGCTTTCTTT; CDR3aa: CASRVGQGNTEAFF; abundance: -; d_gene: TRBD1; v_gene: TRBV2; j_gene: TRBJ1-1
CDR3nt: TGTGCCACCCGCCAGGAGGGTACCTACGAGCAGTACTTC; CDR3aa: CATRQEGTYEQYF; abundance: -; d_gene: -; v_gene: TRBV6-1; j_gene: TRBJ2-7
CDR3nt: TGTGCCAGCACCTTCGGGACAGAGCAGTTCTTC; CDR3aa: CASTFGTEQFF; abundance: -; d_gene: -; v_gene: TRBV5-4; j_gene: TRBJ2-1
CDR3nt: TGTGCCTGGAGTGTACGGGGTAGCAGTCAAGAGACCCAGTACTTC; CDR3aa: CAWSVRGSSQETQYF; abundance: -; d_gene: -; v_gene: TRBV30; j_gene: TRBJ2-5
CDR3nt: TGTGCCTGGATCCGTCGGGACAAGACCTACGAGCAGTACTTC; CDR3aa: CAWIRRDKTYEQYF; abundance: -; d_gene: -; v_gene: TRBV30; j_gene: TRBJ2-7
CDR3nt: TGCGCCAGCAGCTCCCTGACTAGCGGGGGTACAGATACGCAGTATTTT; CDR3aa: CASSSLTSGGTDTQYF; abundance: -; d_gene: TRBD2; v_gene: TRBV5-1; j_gene: TRBJ2-3
CDR3nt: TGTGCCAGCAGGGGCGACATTTACGAGCAGTACTTC; CDR3aa: CASRGDIYEQYF; abundance: -; d_gene: -; v_gene: TRBV6-5; j_gene: TRBJ2-7
CDR3nt: TGTGCCAGCAGCAAAAGGTCCCCCCAGGGGGCCTTGGAGACCCAGTACTTC; CDR3aa: CASSKRSPQGALETQYF; abundance: -; d_gene: TRBD1; v_gene: TRBV7-6; j_gene: TRBJ2-5